Below, 14 T cell receptor beta chains from the same sample are listed, as sequenced in a study of read filtering for tumor transcriptome and immune sequencing. From approximately 400 ng of RNA, a library with molecular barcoded alpha/delta and beta/gamma adaptors was made. TCRdb used MiXCR to reprocess the reads, holding one entry per CDR3 protein. The sample carries tens of thousands of distinct CDR3 sequences, roughly 12% recorded once. Input material: a population of CD138-negative cells sorted from bone marrow. Receptor source: a donor at least 40 years old with multiple myeloma.

This clonotype appeared many times. The rearrangement joins TRBV6-5 to TRBJ2-1, with D unresolved. The CDR3 is made up of 14 amino acids. Trimming removed 4 bases from V and 3 bases from J, with 10 bases in between. The germline V gene has CDR1 MNHEY and CDR2 SVGAGI. CDR3 bases: TGTGCCAGCAGTTCCGGCGGATTCTACAATGAGCAGTTCTTC. Translation: CASSSGGFYNEQFF.

This clonotype was seen at least ten times. The V and J genes are TRBV6-5 and TRBJ1-1; TRBD1 matches at 12 bases. CDR3 size: 15 residues. After removal of 6 bases from V and 4 bases from J, the junction contained 6 bases not matched to a gene. In germline, CDR1 is MNHEY, CDR2 SVGAGI. DNA for the CDR3: TGTGCCAGCAGGGGACAGGGGGCCGGTGTCACTGAAGCTTTCTTT. As protein: CASRGQGAGVTEAFF.

This clonotype appeared many times. The chain couples TRBV9 to TRBJ1-4; maybe TRBD1 (5 bases). V was cut by 0 bases and J by 6 bases, with 18 bases left in between. The V gene's germline CDR1 is SGDLS and CDR2 YYNGEE. There are 17 residues in the CDR3. CDR3 sequence: CASSVGGGQGWHEKLFF. CDR3 sequence (DNA): TGTGCCAGCAGCGTAGGCGGTGGTCAGGGCTGGCATGAAAAACTGTTTTTT.

The table lists this clonotype with many counts. A much larger clone differs by one base, so this may be a read error. The chain joins TRBV29-1 to TRBJ1-5; D gene ambiguous. The CDR3 totals 12 residues. CDR1 is SQVTM and CDR2 is ANQGSEA in the germline V gene. Here the CDR3 DNA reads TGCAACGTTGCCGGGCCCAATCAGCCCCAGCATTTT. This encodes CNVAGPNQPQHF.

This clonotype showed up many times. The chain employs TRBV3-1 and TRBJ2-7, with no clear D. Trimming took 3 bases from V and 7 from J, leaving 7 bases between them. Germline lookup yields CDR1 LGHDT and CDR2 YNNKEL (reference sequence). The length of the CDR3 is 11 residues. CDR3: CASSHLGEQYF. CDR3 in DNA: TGTGCCAGCAGCCACCTCGGAGAGCAGTACTTC.

This clonotype was seen many times. The gene calls are TRBV7-9 and TRBJ2-7, with 9 nucleotides matching TRBD2. The CDR3 spans 16 residues. The V and J ends lost 2 bases and 5 bases, in that order; junction bases with no gene match: 10. Germline V lookup: CDR1 SEHNR, CDR2 FQNEAQ (reference sequence). This chain's CDR3 is CASSLWAGGPPNEQYF. The CDR3 coding sequence is TGTGCCAGCAGCTTATGGGCGGGAGGGCCCCCAAACGAGCAGTACTTC.

This clonotype was seen repeatedly, ten times or more. This chain connects TRBV7-2 to TRBJ2-1; 11 bases are a match to TRBD1. In germline, CDR1 is SGHTA, CDR2 FQGNSA. The CDR3 contains 15 residues. J gave up 6 bases and V 4 bases, and 5 bases lay outside the gene matches. The DNA for the CDR3 is TGTGCCAGCAGCTCTCCGGGACAGGGGGTCAATGAGCAGTTCTTC. Translation: CASSSPGQGVNEQFF.

This clonotype was recorded at least ten times. V is TRBV30 and J is TRBJ1-2; D not resolved. The CDR3 runs to 12 residues. CDR1 GTSNPN and CDR2 SVGIG come from the germline V gene (reference sequence). The V and J ends lost 0 bases and 4 bases respectively, with 6 bases between them. In DNA, the CDR3 is TGTGCCTGGAGTGTACGCGGCTATGGCTACACCTTC. Encoded protein: CAWSVRGYGYTF. Full variable domain (remainder filled in from reference TRBV30 and TRBJ1-2): SQTIHQWPATLVQPVGSPLSLECTVEGTSNPNLYWYRQAAGRGLQLLFYSVGIGQISSEVPQNLSASRPQDRQFILSSKKLLLSDSGFYLCAWSVRGYGYTFGSGTRLTVV.

Remarks on this clonotype: At one end the junction does not follow the germline gene, possibly because of a read error. The J gene is TRBJ1-6, the V gene TRBV12-3 or TRBV12-4; TRBD1 matches 11 bases. This CDR3 comprises 16 residues. CDR3 in DNA: TGTGCCAGCAGTACCGGGACAGGGGGTGATAATTCATCCCTCCACTTT. It specifies CASSTGTGGDNSSLHF.

This clonotype was recorded many times. The chain couples TRBV11-2 to TRBJ2-5; D may be TRBD2 (6 bases). The CDR3 is 13 residues long. The germline V gene has CDR1 SGHAT and CDR2 FQNNGV. V lost 5 bases, J lost 3 bases, and 10 bases lay in between. CDR3 residues: CASSRRAEETQYF. CDR3 DNA: TGTGCCAGCAGCCGGAGGGCCGAAGAGACCCAGTACTTC.

Only a few counts were recorded for this clonotype. V gene TRBV21-1 combines with J gene TRBJ2-3. TRBV21-1 is noted as a pseudogene. The CDR3 is made up of 16 amino acids. The CDR3, as DNA: TGTGCCAGCAGCAAAGAAACAGCTCCTAGCACAGATACGCAGTATTTT. It is translated as CASSKETAPSTDTQYF.

Note on this clonotype: The junction does not match germline at one end; this may be a read error. V and J are TRBV9 and TRBJ2-1, with D possibly being TRBD1 (5 bases). The CDR3 consists of 13 residues. In germline, CDR1 is SGDLS, CDR2 YYNGEE. The CDR3 loop is CAISVDSYNDQFF. Written as DNA, the CDR3 is TGTGCCATCAGCGTTGACAGCTACAATGATCAGTTCTTC.

At least ten counts were recorded for this clonotype. This chain joins TRBV20-1 and TRBJ2-5, with 10 bases fitting TRBD1. The CDR3 consists of 12 residues. Trimming removed 6 bases from V and 6 bases from J; junction bases left unmatched: 4. The germline V gene encodes CDR1 DFQATT and CDR2 SNEGSKA (reference sequence). The CDR3 here is CSAGQGGKTQYF. CDR3 in DNA: TGCAGTGCCGGACAGGGGGGAAAGACCCAGTACTTC.

A note on this clonotype: It differs at one base from a far larger clone, so likely a read error. The chain combines TRBV11-1 with TRBJ2-1; a weak D match, TRBD2 (5 bases). Germline values: CDR1 SGHAT, CDR2 FQDESV (reference sequence). This CDR3 comprises 12 residues. The CDR3 loop reads CASSTGLNELFF. The CDR3 DNA follows: TGTGCCAGCAGCACCGGACTGAATGAGCTGTTCTTC.